This T cell receptor (beta chain) was identified in a study of cytomegalovirus exposure and HLA in healthy donors. About the research overall: 81% of 350 to 400 genotyped donors fell in the Caucasian-associated ancestry cluster. General observations from the study: Highest at DRB1 and lowest at HLA-C, TCR association rates differed among HLA loci in a later analysis.

The CDR3 has 15 residues. Trimming removed 5 bases from V and 3 bases from J, with 13 bases in between. In germline, CDR1 is SEHNR, CDR2 FQNEAQ (reference sequence). A remark on this clone: Its antigen is undetermined.

This PCR relied on a set of 60 Vbeta primers and 13 Jbeta primers. Method: immunoSEQ multiplex PCR; TCRdb's copy keeps in-frame clones and lacks some. This table holds under 200,000 clones, around 68% found once. This TCR was recovered from a woman between 35 and 50 years old in good health and CMV-seropositive. This chain uses TRBV7-9 with TRBJ1-4; no definite D call. The sample was PBMCs. CDR3 loop: CASSPKRVANEKLFF. The DNA for the CDR3 is TGTGCCAGCAGCCCGAAGAGGGTTGCTAATGAAAAACTGTTTTTT.